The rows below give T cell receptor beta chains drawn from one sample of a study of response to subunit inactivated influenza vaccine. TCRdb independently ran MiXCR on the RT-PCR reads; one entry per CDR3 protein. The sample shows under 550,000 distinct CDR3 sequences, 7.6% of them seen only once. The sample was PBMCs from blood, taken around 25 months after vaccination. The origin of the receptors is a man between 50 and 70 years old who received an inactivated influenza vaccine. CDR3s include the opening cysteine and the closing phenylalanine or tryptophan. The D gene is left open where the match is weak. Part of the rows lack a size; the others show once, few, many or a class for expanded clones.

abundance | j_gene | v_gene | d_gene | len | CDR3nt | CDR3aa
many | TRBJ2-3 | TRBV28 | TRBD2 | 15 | TGTGCCAGCAGAACACTAGCGGGAGGCGGAGATACGCAGTATTTT | CASRTLAGGGDTQYF
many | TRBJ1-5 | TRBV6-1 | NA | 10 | TGTGCCAGCGGGCTTCAGCCCCAGCATTTT | CASGLQPQHF
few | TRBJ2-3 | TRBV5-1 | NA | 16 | TGCGCCAGCAGCTTGGAGTTGGGGACCCGCACAGATACGCAGTATTTT | CASSLELGTRTDTQYF
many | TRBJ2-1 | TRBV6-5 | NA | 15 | TGTGCCAGCAGTTACATTACAGGGAGCTACAATGAGCAGTTCTTC | CASSYITGSYNEQFF
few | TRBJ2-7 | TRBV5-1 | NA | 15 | TGCGCCAGCAGCTTGGCATACGGCAGGGGCTACGAGCAGTACTTC | CASSLAYGRGYEQYF
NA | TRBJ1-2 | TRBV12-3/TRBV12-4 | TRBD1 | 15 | TGTGCCAGCAGTTTACGACAGGGGGCTAACTATGGCTACACCTTC | CASSLRQGANYGYTF
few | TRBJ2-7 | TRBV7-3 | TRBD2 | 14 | TGTGCCAGCAGCTTAAACGGGAGGGCGAACGAGCAGTACTTC | CASSLNGRANEQYF
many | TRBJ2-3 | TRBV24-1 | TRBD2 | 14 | TGTGCCACGGGGACTAGCAGAAGCACAGATACGCAGTATTTT | CATGTSRSTDTQYF
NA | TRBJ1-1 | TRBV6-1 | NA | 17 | TGTGCCAGCAGACACTTGGGCCGATACATGGGGAACACTGAAGCTTTCTTT | CASRHLGRYMGNTEAFF
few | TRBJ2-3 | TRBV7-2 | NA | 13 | TGTGCCAGCAGCTCTCGGGACTTAGATACGCAGTATTTT | CASSSRDLDTQYF
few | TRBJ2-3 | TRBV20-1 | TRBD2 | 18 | TGCAGTGCTAGAGATGGGGGACTAGCGGGGGGCCCCACAGATACGCAGTATTTT | CSARDGGLAGGPTDTQYF
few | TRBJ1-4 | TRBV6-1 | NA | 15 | TGTGCCAGCAGCGGCCGGACTTCAACTAATGAAAAACTGTTTTTT | CASSGRTSTNEKLFF
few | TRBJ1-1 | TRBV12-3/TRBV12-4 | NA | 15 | TGTGCCAGCAGTTTAGGTCGAGTAGCGAACACTGAAGCTTTCTTT | CASSLGRVANTEAFF
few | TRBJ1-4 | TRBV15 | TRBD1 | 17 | TGTGCCACCAGCAGAGATGTGAGAGGACAGGGGGGTGAAAAACTGTTTTTT | CATSRDVRGQGGEKLFF
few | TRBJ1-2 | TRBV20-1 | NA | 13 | TGCAGTGCTCCTCAGGGGACCGACTATGGCTACACCTTC | CSAPQGTDYGYTF
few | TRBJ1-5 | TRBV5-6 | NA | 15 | TGTGCCAGCAGCTTGGCCGGGACCGCAAATCAGCCCCAGCATTTT | CASSLAGTANQPQHF
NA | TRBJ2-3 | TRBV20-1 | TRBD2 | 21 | TGCAGTGCCGCAGGACTAGCGGGCGCCAGTTTGGGGACAACTAGCACAGATACGCAGTATTTT | CSAAGLAGASLGTTSTDTQYF
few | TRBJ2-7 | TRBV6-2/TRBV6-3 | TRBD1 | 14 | TGTGCCAGCAGAAGGGGGACAGGGCGAGGCGAGCAGTACTTC | CASRRGTGRGEQYF
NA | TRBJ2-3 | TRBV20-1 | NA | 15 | TGCAGTGCTAGAGATCTCGTCAGGGGCACAGATACGCAGTATTTT | CSARDLVRGTDTQYF
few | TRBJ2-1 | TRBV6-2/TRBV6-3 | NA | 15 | TGTGCCAGCAGTTTCCGGAAATCGCCGCGCAATGAGCAGTTCTTC | CASSFRKSPRNEQFF
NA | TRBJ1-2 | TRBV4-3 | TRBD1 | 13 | TGCGCCAGCAGCCTCCAGGGGGAGGATGGCTACACCTTC | CASSLQGEDGYTF
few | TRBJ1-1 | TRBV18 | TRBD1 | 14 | TGTGCCAGCTCAGTCGACAGGGTGAACACTGAAGCTTTCTTT | CASSVDRVNTEAFF
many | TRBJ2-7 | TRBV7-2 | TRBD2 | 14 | TGTGCCAGCAGCAAAACTAGCGGGAGTAACGAGCAGTACTTC | CASSKTSGSNEQYF
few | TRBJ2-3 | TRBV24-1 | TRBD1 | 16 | TGTGCCACCAGTGAAACCGGGACAGGGATGGCAGATACGCAGTATTTT | CATSETGTGMADTQYF